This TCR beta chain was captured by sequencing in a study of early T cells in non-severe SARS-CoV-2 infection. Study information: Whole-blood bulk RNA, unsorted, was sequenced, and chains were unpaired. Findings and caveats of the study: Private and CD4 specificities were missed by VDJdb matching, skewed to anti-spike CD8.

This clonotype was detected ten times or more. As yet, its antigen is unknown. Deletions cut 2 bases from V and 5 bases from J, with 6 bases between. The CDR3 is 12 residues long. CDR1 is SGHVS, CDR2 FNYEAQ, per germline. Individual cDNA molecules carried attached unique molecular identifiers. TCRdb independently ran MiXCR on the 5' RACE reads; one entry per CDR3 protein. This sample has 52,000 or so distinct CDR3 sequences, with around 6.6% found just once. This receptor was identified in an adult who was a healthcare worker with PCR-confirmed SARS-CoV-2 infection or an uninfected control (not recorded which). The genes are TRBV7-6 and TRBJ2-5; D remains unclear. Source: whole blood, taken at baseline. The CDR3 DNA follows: TGTGCCAGCAGCTTAATTTCCGAGACCCAGTACTTC. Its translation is CASSLISETQYF.